This entry describes one TCR beta chain. Its antigen specificity is not known. No clone much larger than this one lies a single base away; base qualities are absent. This entry is derived from a study of blood T cell repertoires in COVID-19 (dated by TCRdb to 2020 to 2022). In terms of the full investigation: Samples covering the acute and convalescent phases of COVID-19 were provided by collaborators in the United States, Italy and Spain. The material from the prospective study consisted of cDNA or gDNA derived from T cells, B-cell-depleted T cells, or PBMCs. The dataset comprised deeply sampled blood TCRbeta repertoires from subjects exposed to, actively infected with, or recovered from COVID-19. The repertoires were released in a freely available public database meant as a resource for research on the immune response to SARS-CoV-2. The samples were drawn from two sources: the first 160 participants of the ongoing ImmuneRACE study, and 950 to 1,500 subjects contributed by 6 global collaborators. Nearly every sample came with metadata listing a de-identified subject ID, COVID-19 status, age in years and sex. Where available, HLA class I and class II types were obtained from metadata supplied by the sample provider rather than from assay-based typing.

The immunoSEQ Assay, a bias-controlled multiplex PCR, was used to amplify TCRbeta CDR3 regions from genomic DNA. The study's own analysis went as follows. Within the assay, amplification of reference gene primers was used to estimate how many nucleated cells each sample contained. To quantify the absolute abundance of each unique TCRbeta CDR3 rearrangement, sequence reads were collapsed and filtered. For each sample, productive Simpson clonality was calculated by taking the square root of Simpson's diversity index across productive rearrangements. TCRdb carries this immuneACCESS record with in-frame sequences only. Its versions omit some clonotypes, under half of them owing to an unresolved V gene in the studies checked, with the rest unexplained. V and J calls and clone size are those listed in that table; D and trimming were worked out from the DNA. Across this sample there are tens of thousands of clones, with around 88% seen only once. The ten top clones hold about 26% of the sample.

V loses 2 bases at its end and J loses 2 bases; junction bases beyond the gene matches: 5. The cysteine opens and the phenylalanine closes a CDR3 of 16 amino acids. Only the CDR3 portion is preserved as DNA: 48 bases, with reading frame beginning at the first base. Reading the germline V gene gives CDR1 ENHRY and CDR2 SYGVKD. Each collaborating institution followed its own protocols to collect whole blood in K2EDTA tubes. For TCRbeta analysis, collaborators shipped samples as frozen whole blood, isolated PBMCs, or DNA extracted from either of those sample types. What the authors observed across the whole study: Clinical and demographic metadata were provided uncurated, with the amount varying by source and participant.

The rearrangement combines TRBV10-3 with TRBJ1-4, with 7 middle bases fitting TRBD1. Sequencing was carried out using peripheral blood. This sequence originates from a woman older than 75 with acute or convalescent COVID-19. The CDR3 reads CAISEVGGGTNEKLFF. The nucleotide sequence reads TGTGCCATCAGTGAGGTCGGAGGGGGCACTAATGAAAAACTGTTTTTT.